This passage covers 10 T cell receptor beta chains from one sample sequenced in a study of shared clonotypes between healthy human individuals. Repertoires were generated with immunoSEQ multiplex PCR, while TCRdb's copy carries only in-frame clones and drops some. Found here are 400,000 to 500,000 clones, 75% to 85% of them singletons; the top ten hold 10% to 15%. The sample comprised PBMCs. These receptors originate from a woman in her thirties or forties in good health. Some clones in this sample may be carry-over from other donors' samples.

The chain recombines TRBV14 with TRBJ2-7, with D uncertain. The CDR3 consists of 13 residues. The V and J ends lost 0 bases and 4 bases respectively, with 7 bases between them. Germline V gene lookup returns CDR1 SGHDN and CDR2 FVKESK. CDR3 protein: CASSQENSYEQYF. The DNA of the CDR3 is TGTGCCAGCAGCCAAGAAAATTCTTACGAGCAGTACTTC. The full variable domain, in which reference TRBV14 and TRBJ2-7 provide the parts outside the CDR3, is EAGVTQFPSHSVIEKGQTVTLRCDPISGHDNLYWYRRVMGKEIKFLLHFVKESKQDESGMPNNRFLAERTGGTYSTLKVQPAELEDSGVYFCASSQENSYEQYFGPGTRLTVT.

The chain has TRBV29-1 and TRBJ2-1; D remains unclear. Trimming left V 7 bases short and J 0 bases short, with 4 bases between. CDR1 and CDR2 (germline): SQVTM, ANQGSEA. The CDR3 loop spans 11 amino acids. CDR3 sequence reads: CSGRSYNEQFF. The CDR3 DNA reads TGCAGCGGGCGCTCCTACAATGAGCAGTTCTTC.

The chain links TRBV6-5 to TRBJ2-7; D remains ambiguous. V lost 5 bases and J 8 bases, leaving 16 bases between the germline ends. CDR3 size: 13 residues. CDR1 MNHEY and CDR2 SVGAGI come from the germline V gene. Here the CDR3 reads CASSAGTALQQYF. The DNA of the CDR3 is TGTGCCAGCAGTGCCGGAACCGCATTACAGCAGTACTTC.

This clone was seen a few times. With a far larger clone one base away, a read error is the likely cause. The genes are TRBV30 and TRBJ1-5; D not resolved. Germline V CDR1 and CDR2: GTSNPN, SVGIG (reference sequence). This CDR3 has 9 residues. The chain's CDR3 is CAWREPPHF. CDR3 DNA: TGTGCCTGGAGGGAGCCCCCGCATTTT.

The rearrangement links TRBV28 to TRBJ2-7; no clear D. The CDR3 covers 14 residues. V was shortened by 2 bases and J by 3 bases, with 11 bases between the two germline ends. CDR1 is MDHEN and CDR2 is SYDVKM in the germline V gene. The CDR3 DNA sequence: TGTGCCAGCAGTTTAATAGGCCTAGACTACGAGCAGTACTTC. Protein: CASSLIGLDYEQYF.

This sequence joins TRBV5-1 and TRBJ2-1; 8 bases are shared with TRBD2. J was trimmed by 10 bases and V by 0 bases; bases with no gene match: 9. Germline V lookup: CDR1 SGHRS, CDR2 YFSETQ. This CDR3 has 15 amino acids. CDR3 DNA sequence: TGCGCCAGCAGCTTGGGCGTGGGACTAGGCTCCGAGCAGTTCTTC. Amino acids: CASSLGVGLGSEQFF.

This sequence joins TRBV28 and TRBJ1-2; no reliable D call. The V gene lost 3 bases and the J gene lost 0 bases, with 5 bases spanning the gap. The CDR3 is made up of 13 amino acids. Germline values: CDR1 MDHEN, CDR2 SYDVKM. In DNA, the CDR3 is TGTGCCAGCAGTTTGCGACCTAACTATGGCTACACCTTC. This encodes CASSLRPNYGYTF.

This chain links TRBV19 with TRBJ2-7; a weak D match, TRBD2 (7 bases). Trimming removed 6 bases from V and 7 bases from J, with 16 bases in between. The CDR3 consists of 13 residues. Germline CDR1 and CDR2: LNHDA and SQIVND (reference sequence). CDR3 amino acids: CASRKAGAREQYF. CDR3 bases: TGTGCCAGTAGGAAGGCGGGGGCGCGTGAGCAGTACTTC.

The chain joins TRBV7-2 to TRBJ2-6; possibly TRBD1 for D (6 bases). V lost 0 bases and J lost 0, with 15 bases in between. The CDR3 length is 19 residues. CDR1 is SGHTA, CDR2 FQGNSA, per germline. DNA of the CDR3: TGTGCCAGCAGCTTAGCTACCGGGACATCCCTCTCTGGGGCCAACGTCCTGACTTTC. This gives the protein CASSLATGTSLSGANVLTF. Full variable domain (remainder filled in from reference TRBV7-2 and TRBJ2-6): GAGVSQSPSNKVTEKGKDVELRCDPISGHTALYWYRQSLGQGLEFLIYFQGNSAPDKSGLPSDRFSAERTGGSVSTLTIQRTQQEDSAVYLCASSLATGTSLSGANVLTFGAGSRLTVL.

V gene TRBV6-1 combines with J gene TRBJ2-7; 12 bases line up with TRBD2. The CDR3 is 14 residues long. The germline CDR1 and CDR2 sequences are MNHNS and SASEGT. V shed 6 bases, J shed 4 bases, and the junction held 4 bases outside the gene matches. In nucleotides, the CDR3 is TGTGCCAGCAGCCGGACTAGCGGGGTTTACGAGCAGTACTTC. This encodes CASSRTSGVYEQYF.